The 6 T cell receptor beta chains given below trace back to one sample, sequenced in a study of cytomegalovirus exposure and HLA in healthy donors. In the PCR, 60 Vbeta and 13 Jbeta primers were used. The protocol was immunoSEQ multiplex PCR, while the TCRdb copy is restricted to in-frame clones and leaves out a portion. This sample carries some 120,000 clones, 75% to 90% of them seen once, and the ten largest clones take roughly 6.7%. Material for sequencing was PBMCs. The receptors come from a woman in her twenties or thirties in good health and CMV-seropositive.

V and J are TRBV6-4 and TRBJ1-5; D not resolved. Germline loops: CDR1 MRHNA, CDR2 SNTAGT. The CDR3 loop spans 12 amino acids. The CDR3 reads CEPSPTNQPQHF. The CDR3 DNA reads TGTGAACCGAGCCCCACCAATCAGCCCCAGCATTTT.

This rearrangement joins TRBV14 to TRBJ2-1; perhaps TRBD1 as D (5 bases). Germline CDR1 SGHDN, CDR2 FVKESK. The CDR3 consists of 14 residues. Trimming removed 0 bases from V and 8 bases from J, with 11 bases in between. DNA of the CDR3: TGTGCCAGCAGCCAAGAATCAGGGCACGATGAGCAGTTCTTC. Protein sequence: CASSQESGHDEQFF.

The rearrangement uses TRBV18 and TRBJ2-5; D unclear. The CDR3 has 13 amino acids. Deletions cut 0 bases from V and 2 bases from J, with 4 bases between. Germline CDR1 KGHSH, CDR2 LQKENI. In DNA, the CDR3 is TGTGCCAGCTCACCACCGACTCAAGAGACCCAGTACTTC. Residues: CASSPPTQETQYF. Filled out from reference TRBV18 and TRBJ2-5, the complete variable domain reads NAGVMQNPRHLVRRRGQEARLRCSPMKGHSHVYWYRQLPEEGLKFMVYLQKENIIDESGMPKERFSAEFPKEGPSILRIQQVVRGDSAAYFCASSPPTQETQYFGPGTRLLVL.

The V call is TRBV10-3, the J call TRBJ1-1; no clear D gene. The germline CDR1 and CDR2 sequences are ENHRY and SYGVKD. CDR3 length: 14 residues. V lost 6 bases to trimming and J lost 2 bases, with 13 bases between them. CDR3 sequence: CAIRARPSNTEAFF. As DNA, the CDR3 is TGTGCCATCAGGGCCAGGCCCTCTAACACTGAAGCTTTCTTT.

The rearrangement joins TRBV2 to TRBJ1-2; the D gene is possibly TRBD1 (6 bases). The V end was cut by 2 bases, the J end by 6 bases, with 10 bases between. Germline V gene lookup returns CDR1 SNHLY and CDR2 FYNNEI. The CDR3 totals 13 residues. The chain's CDR3 is CASSEQGRNGYTF. In DNA, the CDR3 is TGTGCCAGCAGTGAACAGGGGCGAAATGGCTACACCTTC.

The genes are TRBV5-1 and TRBJ1-2; D possibly corresponds to TRBD1 (6 bases). Trimming removed 0 bases at V and 8 bases at J, with 11 bases between. The CDR3 is made up of 13 amino acids. CDR1 and CDR2 (germline): SGHRS, YFSETQ. In DNA form, the CDR3 reads TGCGCCAGCAGCTTGGGGGGGCAACAGGGCTACACCTTC. It is translated as CASSLGGQQGYTF.